This T cell receptor beta chain was captured in a study of PD-1 blockade in classical Hodgkin lymphoma. General study findings and limits: Complete responders entered with baseline diversity on par with newly diagnosed patients, the results showed. Some patients started nivolumab under 1 year after ASCT, and they were excluded.

Clones were sequenced by immunoSEQ multiplex PCR, and TCRdb holds only the in-frame ones, with some missing. The repertoire consists of under 60,000 clones, with around 66% occurring once and the leading ten covering 11%. This clone was observed a handful of times. Its specificity is unknown. CDR3 size: 11 residues. CDR1 is GTSNPN, CDR2 SVGIG, per germline (reference sequence). V lost 3 bases and J 7 bases, leaving 6 bases between the germline ends. Relapses following autologous stem cell transplantation were seen in all patients, with brentuximab vedotin exposure varying. This material consisted of peripheral blood mononuclear cells (PBMCs), taken at baseline. V gene TRBV30 combines with J gene TRBJ2-2; D gene unclear. This TCR was sampled from a human donor with classical Hodgkin lymphoma. Written as DNA, the CDR3 is TGTGCCTGGAGGATGGGCGGGGAGCTGTTTTTT. It translates to CAWRMGGELFF.